Below, 12 T cell receptor beta chains from the same sample are listed, as sequenced in a study of HIV-infected patients and healthy controls. No cell fractionation was done, so the repertoire covers all unsorted peripheral blood T cells. Alpha and beta constant-region primers primed reverse transcription of about 500 ng RNA. Using multiplexing indices, alpha and beta chain libraries were generated apart by chain-specific third strand synthesis. TCRdb recomputed calls from the 5' RACE reads with MiXCR, one row per CDR3 protein. This sample carries more than 9,000 distinct CDR3 sequences, less than 9.5% of them seen once, and the ten largest clones take about 20%. Sequenced here: blood, sampled before antiretroviral therapy. The receptors were gathered from an adult with HIV infection. The donor label of this sample is uncertain.

At least ten counts were recorded for this clonotype. The chain couples TRBV12-3 or TRBV12-4 to TRBJ2-1, with 7 nucleotides matching TRBD1. V lost 8 bases to trimming and J lost 1 base; unmatched junction nucleotides: 14. The CDR3 loop spans 17 amino acids. The CDR3 region has the DNA TGTGCCAGCGGATACAGGGGTCTCCTAGGGTCCTACAATGAGCAGTTCTTC. It codes for CASGYRGLLGSYNEQFF.

By share of the sample, this clonotype is large. This rearrangement joins TRBV7-9 to TRBJ2-2; D gene unclear. Trimming stripped 5 bases from V and 3 bases from J, with 10 bases between. The CDR3 is 14 residues long. Germline V gives CDR1 SEHNR, CDR2 FQNEAQ (reference sequence). The CDR3 loop is CASSPIEHTGELFF. In DNA form, the CDR3 reads TGTGCCAGCAGCCCGATTGAGCACACCGGGGAGCTGTTTTTT.

This chain connects TRBV20-1 to TRBJ2-3; 8 bases match TRBD2. Germline V CDR1 and CDR2: DFQATT, SNEGSKA (reference sequence). V shed 0 bases, J shed 0 bases, and the junction held 8 bases outside the gene matches. The CDR3 is 17 residues long. CDR3 DNA sequence: TGCAGTGCTAGAGATCCCTTGGCGGGGGGAAGCACAGATACGCAGTATTTT. Its translation is CSARDPLAGGSTDTQYF.

Many counts were recorded for this clonotype. The genes are TRBV12-3 or TRBV12-4 and TRBJ1-1, with D maybe TRBD1 (5 bases). V shed 3 bases and J shed 2 bases, with 10 bases lying between them. The CDR3 runs to 14 residues. The DNA for the CDR3 is TGTGCCAGCAGTTTCCAGGGACTAAACACTGAAGCTTTCTTT. Its protein is CASSFQGLNTEAFF.

This clonotype was detected many times. V gene TRBV7-9 combines with J gene TRBJ2-7; 11 bases align to TRBD2. Looked up from germline, CDR1 is SEHNR and CDR2 is FQNEAQ (reference sequence). V was clipped by 5 bases and J by 3 bases; unmatched bases: 15. This CDR3 comprises 18 residues. This chain's CDR3 is CASSPLAGGPNLDYEQYF. CDR3 in DNA: TGTGCCAGCAGCCCCTTAGCGGGAGGGCCCAATTTAGACTACGAGCAGTACTTC. The whole variable domain, filled in from reference TRBV7-9 and TRBJ2-7, reads DTGVSQNPRHKITKRGQNVTFRCDPISEHNRLYWYRQTLGQGPEFLTYFQNEAQLEKSRLLSDRFSAERPKGSFSTLEIQRTEQGDSAMYLCASSPLAGGPNLDYEQYFGPGTRLTVT.

This clonotype has more than one count but fewer than ten. The chain recombines TRBV9 with TRBJ1-1; TRBD1 is a possible D gene (6 bases). V lost 1 base and J lost 2, with 9 bases in between. From germline, CDR1 is SGDLS and CDR2 YYNGEE. The CDR3 loop spans 14 amino acids. CDR3 DNA sequence: TGTGCCAGCAGCGTATCAGGGGTTAACACTGAAGCTTTCTTT. It yields the protein CASSVSGVNTEAFF.

This clonotype was observed a few times. The J gene is TRBJ2-1, the V gene TRBV5-1, with D perhaps TRBD2 (5 bases). Germline V gene sequence: CDR1 SGHRS, CDR2 YFSETQ. The ends were cut back, 3 bases at V and 0 bases at J, with 13 bases in the middle. The CDR3 has 16 amino acids. CDR3 residues: CASSSLQRSSYNEQFF. The CDR3 DNA reads as TGCGCCAGCAGCTCCCTACAGCGGTCCTCCTACAATGAGCAGTTCTTC.

Ten or more counts support this clonotype. The CDR3 loop is CSARGPSGGGTQYF. The CDR3 nucleotides are TGCAGTGCTAGAGGTCCTAGCGGGGGCGGTACGCAGTATTTT. The chain employs TRBV20-1 and TRBJ2-3, with 10 bases lining up with TRBD2. The V gene end was trimmed by 1 base and the J gene end by 8 bases; junction bases not matched to a gene: 6. The CDR3 has 14 amino acids. Looked up from germline, CDR1 is DFQATT and CDR2 is SNEGSKA (reference sequence).

The sample holds many counts of this clonotype. The chain combines TRBV9 with TRBJ2-1, with 9 bases aligning to TRBD1. Germline loops: CDR1 SGDLS, CDR2 YYNGEE. Germline trimming cut 3 bases from V and 6 bases from J; bases unmatched to any gene: 7. The length of the CDR3 is 15 residues. The CDR3 DNA follows: TGTGCCAGCAGCGAGCCGGGACAGGGCATCAATGAGCAGTTCTTC. Residues: CASSEPGQGINEQFF.

V gene TRBV7-2 combines with J gene TRBJ1-1; D not resolved. This CDR3 is 13 amino acids long. V was trimmed by 5 bases and J by 3 bases, leaving 10 bases between them. CDR1 SGHTA and CDR2 FQGNSA come from the germline V gene. The CDR3 loop is CASSRRADTEAFF. CDR3 sequence (DNA): TGTGCCAGCAGCAGGAGGGCCGACACTGAAGCTTTCTTT.

Many counts were recorded for this clonotype. The CDR3 here is CASSPWGQNTGELFF. CDR3 in DNA: TGCGCCAGCAGCCCCTGGGGACAGAACACCGGGGAGCTGTTTTTT. The chain joins TRBV5-1 to TRBJ2-2; D might be TRBD1 (6 bases). CDR1 SGHRS and CDR2 YFSETQ come from the germline V gene. This CDR3 comprises 15 residues. Trimming removed 4 bases from V and 1 base from J, with 11 bases in between.

This clonotype has ten or more counts. The chain joins TRBV12-3 or TRBV12-4 to TRBJ2-2; the D gene could be TRBD1 or TRBD2 (5 bases each). This CDR3 has 13 residues. Trimming pared 4 bases from V and 5 bases from J, leaving 8 bases between. The CDR3 DNA follows: TGTGCCAGCAGTTCGAGGGGTACCGGGGAGCTGTTTTTT. Residues: CASSSRGTGELFF.